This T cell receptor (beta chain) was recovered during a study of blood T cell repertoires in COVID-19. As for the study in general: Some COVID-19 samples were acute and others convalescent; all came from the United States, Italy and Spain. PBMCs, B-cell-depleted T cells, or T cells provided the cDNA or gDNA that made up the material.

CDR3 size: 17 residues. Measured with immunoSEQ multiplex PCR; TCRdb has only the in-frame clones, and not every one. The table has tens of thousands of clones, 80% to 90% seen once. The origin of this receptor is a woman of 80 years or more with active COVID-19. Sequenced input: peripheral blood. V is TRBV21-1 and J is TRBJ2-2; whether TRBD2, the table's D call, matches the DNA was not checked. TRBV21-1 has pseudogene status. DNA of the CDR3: TGTGCCAGCAGCAAAGCATTAGCGGGAGGCTATACCGGGGAGCTGTTTTTT. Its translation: CASSKALAGGYTGELFF.